One TCR beta chain is described in this entry. PCR amplification relied on 60 Vbeta primers (plus 13 Jbeta primers). Libraries were prepared by immunoSEQ multiplex PCR; TCRdb keeps only in-frame clonotypes and omits some of them. The sample holds some 110,000 clones, around 60% seen once. The sample comes from a study of cytomegalovirus exposure and HLA in healthy donors. In the study overall: Counted in an early data release were tens of millions of unique TCRs from HLA-typed donors.

Sequencing was carried out using PBMCs. This TCR derives from a woman in her 40s in good health and CMV-seropositive.

The DNA of the CDR3 is TGTGCCAGCAGCTTTCAACGAGCGGGAGGAGTTGGAGAGACCCAGTACTTC. Its translation: CASSFQRAGGVGETQYF. The chain joins TRBV7-2 to TRBJ2-5; 9 bases match TRBD2. V gave up 3 bases and J gave up 4 bases; unmatched junction bases: 12. Per germline, CDR1 SGHTA and CDR2 FQGNSA. CDR3 size: 17 residues.